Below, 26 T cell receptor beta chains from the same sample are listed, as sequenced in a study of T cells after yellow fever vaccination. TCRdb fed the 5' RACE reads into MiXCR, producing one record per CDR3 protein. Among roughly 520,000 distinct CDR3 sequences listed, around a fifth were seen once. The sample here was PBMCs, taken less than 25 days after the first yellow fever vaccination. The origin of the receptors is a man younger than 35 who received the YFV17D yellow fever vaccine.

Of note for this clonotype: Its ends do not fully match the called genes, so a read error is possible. In nucleotides, the CDR3 is TGCAGCGCCAGAAAGTTGGGGGACTCCAATGAGAAGTTCTTC. Translating gives CSARKLGDSNEKFF. V usage is TRBV29-1 and J usage is TRBJ2-1; D is possibly TRBD2 (6 bases). Germline loops: CDR1 SQVTM, CDR2 ANQGSEA. There are 14 residues in the CDR3.

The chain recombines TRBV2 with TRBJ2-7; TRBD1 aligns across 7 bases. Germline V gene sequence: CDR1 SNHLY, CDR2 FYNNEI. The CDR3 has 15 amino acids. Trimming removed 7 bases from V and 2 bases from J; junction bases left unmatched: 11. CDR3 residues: CASTLRGLATYEQYV. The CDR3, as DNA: TGTGCCAGCACGTTGAGGGGGCTTGCCACCTACGAGCAGTACGTC.

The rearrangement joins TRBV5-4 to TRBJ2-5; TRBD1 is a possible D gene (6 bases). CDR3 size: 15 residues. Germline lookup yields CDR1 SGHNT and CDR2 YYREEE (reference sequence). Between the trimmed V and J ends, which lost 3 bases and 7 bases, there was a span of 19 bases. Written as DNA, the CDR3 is TGTGCCAGCAGCTGGGGATCAAGGGGGAGTGGGACCCAGTACTTC. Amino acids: CASSWGSRGSGTQYF.

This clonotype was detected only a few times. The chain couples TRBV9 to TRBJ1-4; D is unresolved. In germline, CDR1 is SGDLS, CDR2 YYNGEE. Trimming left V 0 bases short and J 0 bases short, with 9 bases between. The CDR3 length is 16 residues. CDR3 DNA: TGTGCCAGCAGCGTAGCTGGCGGAACAACTAATGAAAAACTGTTTTTT. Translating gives CASSVAGGTTNEKLFF. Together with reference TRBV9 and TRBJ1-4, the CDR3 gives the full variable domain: DSGVTQTPKHLITATGQRVTLRCSPRSGDLSVYWYQQSLDQGLQFLIQYYNGEERAKGNILERFSAQQFPDLHSELNLSSLELGDSALYFCASSVAGGTTNEKLFFGSGTQLSVL.

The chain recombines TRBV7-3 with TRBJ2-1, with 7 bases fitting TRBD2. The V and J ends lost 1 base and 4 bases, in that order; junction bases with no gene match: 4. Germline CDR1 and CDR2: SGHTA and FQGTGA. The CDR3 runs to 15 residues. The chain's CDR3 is CASSLNSGVYNEQFF. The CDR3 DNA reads TGTGCCAGCAGCTTAAACAGCGGGGTATACAATGAGCAGTTCTTC.

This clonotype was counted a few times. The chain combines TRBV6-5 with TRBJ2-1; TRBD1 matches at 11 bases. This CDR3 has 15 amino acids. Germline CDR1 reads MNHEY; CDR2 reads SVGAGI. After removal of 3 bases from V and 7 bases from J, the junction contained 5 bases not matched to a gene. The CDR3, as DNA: TGTGCCAGCAGTTATGGGACAGGGGGTCTAAATGAGCAGTTCTTC. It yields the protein CASSYGTGGLNEQFF.

Here the CDR3 DNA reads TGCGCCAGCAGCCGATCCGCTGGAAGCGGGGGAGTCTACAATGAGCAGTTCTTC. As protein: CASSRSAGSGGVYNEQFF. This chain joins TRBV4-1 and TRBJ2-1; 8 bases are shared with TRBD2. After removal of 4 bases from V and 3 bases from J, the junction contained 14 bases not matched to a gene. Germline V gives CDR1 MGHRA, CDR2 YSYEKL. This CDR3 region has 18 residues.

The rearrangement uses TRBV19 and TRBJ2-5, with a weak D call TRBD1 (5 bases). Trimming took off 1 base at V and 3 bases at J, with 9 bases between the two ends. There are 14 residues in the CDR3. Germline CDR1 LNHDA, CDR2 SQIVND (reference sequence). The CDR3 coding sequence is TGTGCCAGTAGTATAGTCCAGGGCGAAGAGACCCAGTACTTC. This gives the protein CASSIVQGEETQYF.

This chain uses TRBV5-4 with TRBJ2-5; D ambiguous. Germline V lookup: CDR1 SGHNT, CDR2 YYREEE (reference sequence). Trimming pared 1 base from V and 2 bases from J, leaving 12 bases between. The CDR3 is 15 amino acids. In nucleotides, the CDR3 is TGTGCCAGCAGCTTGTGGCGCGAAAGACAAGAGACCCAGTACTTC. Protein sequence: CASSLWRERQETQYF. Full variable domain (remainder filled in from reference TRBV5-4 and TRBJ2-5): ETGVTQSPTHLIKTRGQQVTLRCSSQSGHNTVSWYQQALGQGPQFIFQYYREEENGRGNFPPRFSGLQFPNYSSELNVNALELDDSALYLCASSLWRERQETQYFGPGTRLLVL.

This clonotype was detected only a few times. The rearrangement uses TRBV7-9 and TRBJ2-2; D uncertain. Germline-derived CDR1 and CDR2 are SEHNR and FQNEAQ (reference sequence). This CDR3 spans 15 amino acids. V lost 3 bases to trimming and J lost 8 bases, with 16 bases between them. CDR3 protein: CASSFRRILGGELFF. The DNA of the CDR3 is TGTGCCAGCAGCTTCCGGCGAATCCTAGGGGGGGAGCTGTTTTTT.

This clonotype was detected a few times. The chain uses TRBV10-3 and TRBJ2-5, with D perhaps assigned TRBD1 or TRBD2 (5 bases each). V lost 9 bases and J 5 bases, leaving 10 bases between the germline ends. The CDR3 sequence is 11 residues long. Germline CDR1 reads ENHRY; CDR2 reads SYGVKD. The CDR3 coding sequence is TGTGCCATGGGGGATAGGGAGACCCAGTACTTC. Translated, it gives CAMGDRETQYF.

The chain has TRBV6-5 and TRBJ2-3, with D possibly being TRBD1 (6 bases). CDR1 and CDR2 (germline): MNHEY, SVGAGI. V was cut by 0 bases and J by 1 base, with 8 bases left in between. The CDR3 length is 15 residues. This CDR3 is CASSYSPGGTDTQYF. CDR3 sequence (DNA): TGTGCCAGCAGTTACTCGCCAGGGGGCACAGATACGCAGTATTTT.

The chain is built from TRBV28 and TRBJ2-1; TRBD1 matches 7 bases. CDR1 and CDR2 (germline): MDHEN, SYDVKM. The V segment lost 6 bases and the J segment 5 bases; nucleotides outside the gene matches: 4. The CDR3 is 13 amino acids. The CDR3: CASRSTGDNEQFF. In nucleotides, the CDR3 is TGTGCCAGCAGATCTACAGGGGACAATGAGCAGTTCTTC. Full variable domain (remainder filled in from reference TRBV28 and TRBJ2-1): DVKVTQSSRYLVKRTGEKVFLECVQDMDHENMFWYRQDPGLGLRLIYFSYDVKMKEKGDIPEGYSVSREKKERFSLILESASTNQTSMYLCASRSTGDNEQFFGPGTRLTVL.

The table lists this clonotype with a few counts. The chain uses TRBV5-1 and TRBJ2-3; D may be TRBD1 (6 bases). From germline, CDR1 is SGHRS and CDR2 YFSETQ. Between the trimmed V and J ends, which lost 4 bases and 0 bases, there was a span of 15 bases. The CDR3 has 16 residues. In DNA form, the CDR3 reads TGCGCCAGCAGCACAACCGGGACATCTAGCACAGATACGCAGTATTTT. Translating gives CASSTTGTSSTDTQYF.

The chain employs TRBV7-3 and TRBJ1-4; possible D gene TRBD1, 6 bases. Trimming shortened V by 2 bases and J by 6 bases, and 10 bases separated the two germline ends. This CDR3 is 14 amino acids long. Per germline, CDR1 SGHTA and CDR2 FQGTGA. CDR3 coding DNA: TGTGCCAGCAGCTTATCAGGGGACGATGAAAAACTGTTTTTT. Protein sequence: CASSLSGDDEKLFF.

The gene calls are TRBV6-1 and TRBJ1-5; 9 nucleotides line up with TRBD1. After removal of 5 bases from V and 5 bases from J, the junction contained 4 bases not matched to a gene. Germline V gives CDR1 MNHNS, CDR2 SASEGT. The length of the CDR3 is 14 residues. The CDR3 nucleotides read TGTGCCAGCAGTCCCAGGACAGGGGATCAGCCCCAGCATTTT. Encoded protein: CASSPRTGDQPQHF.

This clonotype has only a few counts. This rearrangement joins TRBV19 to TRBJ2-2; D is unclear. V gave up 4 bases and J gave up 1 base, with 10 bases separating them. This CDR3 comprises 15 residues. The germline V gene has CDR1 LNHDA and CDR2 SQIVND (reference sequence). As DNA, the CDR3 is TGTGCCAGTAGTACCTCGGACCAGAACACCGGGGAGCTGTTTTTT. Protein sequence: CASSTSDQNTGELFF.

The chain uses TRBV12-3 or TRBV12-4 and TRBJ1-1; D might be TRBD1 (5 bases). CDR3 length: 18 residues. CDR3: CTFSFGVRGRGWNTEAFF. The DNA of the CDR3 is TGTACCTTCAGTTTCGGTGTACGGGGCAGAGGGTGGAACACTGAAGCTTTCTTT.

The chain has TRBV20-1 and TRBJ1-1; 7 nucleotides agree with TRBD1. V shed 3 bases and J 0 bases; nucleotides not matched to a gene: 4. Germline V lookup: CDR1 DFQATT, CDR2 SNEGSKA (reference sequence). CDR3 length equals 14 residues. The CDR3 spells CSARPTGVNTEAFF. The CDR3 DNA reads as TGCAGTGCTAGGCCTACAGGGGTGAACACTGAAGCTTTCTTT.

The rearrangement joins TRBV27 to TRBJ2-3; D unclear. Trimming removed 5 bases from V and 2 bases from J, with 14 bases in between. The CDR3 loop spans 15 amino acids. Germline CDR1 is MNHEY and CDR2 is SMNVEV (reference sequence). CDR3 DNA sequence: TGTGCCAGCAGTAATTGGAACCCGCTCACAGATACGCAGTATTTT. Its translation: CASSNWNPLTDTQYF.

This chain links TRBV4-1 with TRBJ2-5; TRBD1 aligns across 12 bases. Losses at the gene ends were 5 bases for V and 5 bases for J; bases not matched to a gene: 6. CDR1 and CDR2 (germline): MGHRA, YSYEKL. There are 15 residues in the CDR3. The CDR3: CASSWGQGAMETQYF. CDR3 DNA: TGCGCCAGCAGCTGGGGACAGGGGGCGATGGAGACCCAGTACTTC.

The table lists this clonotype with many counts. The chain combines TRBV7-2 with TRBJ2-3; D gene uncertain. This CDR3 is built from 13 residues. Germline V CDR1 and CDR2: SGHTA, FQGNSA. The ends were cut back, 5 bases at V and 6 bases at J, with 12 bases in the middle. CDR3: CASSPYPLDTQYF. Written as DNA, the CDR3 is TGTGCCAGCAGCCCCTACCCCCTGGATACGCAGTATTTT.

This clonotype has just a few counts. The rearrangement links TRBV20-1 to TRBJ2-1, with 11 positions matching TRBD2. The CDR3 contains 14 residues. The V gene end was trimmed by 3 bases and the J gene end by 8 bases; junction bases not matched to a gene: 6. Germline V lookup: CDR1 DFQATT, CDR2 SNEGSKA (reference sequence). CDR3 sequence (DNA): TGCAGTGCTAGCGCGGGTAGCGGGAGGGATGAGCAGTTCTTC. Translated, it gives CSASAGSGRDEQFF.

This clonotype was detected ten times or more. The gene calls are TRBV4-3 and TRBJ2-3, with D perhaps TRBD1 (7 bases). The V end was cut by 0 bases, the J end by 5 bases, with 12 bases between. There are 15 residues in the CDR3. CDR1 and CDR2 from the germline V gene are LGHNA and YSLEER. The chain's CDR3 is CASSQDRGVGDTQYF. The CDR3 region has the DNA TGCGCCAGCAGCCAAGACAGGGGGGTTGGAGATACGCAGTATTTT.

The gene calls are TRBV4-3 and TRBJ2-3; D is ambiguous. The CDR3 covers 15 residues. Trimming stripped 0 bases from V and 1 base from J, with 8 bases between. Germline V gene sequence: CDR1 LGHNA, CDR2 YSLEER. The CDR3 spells CASSQESRRTDTQYF. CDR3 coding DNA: TGCGCCAGCAGCCAAGAGTCTAGGCGCACAGATACGCAGTATTTT.

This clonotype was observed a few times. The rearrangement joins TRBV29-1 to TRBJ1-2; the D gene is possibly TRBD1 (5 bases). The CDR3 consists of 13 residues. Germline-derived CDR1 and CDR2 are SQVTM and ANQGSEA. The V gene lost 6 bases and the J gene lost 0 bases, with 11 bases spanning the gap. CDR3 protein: CSVQGEANYGYTF. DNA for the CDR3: TGCAGCGTCCAGGGAGAAGCTAACTATGGCTACACCTTC. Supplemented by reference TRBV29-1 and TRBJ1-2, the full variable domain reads SAVISQKPSRDICQRGTSLTIQCQVDSQVTMMFWYRQQPGQSLTLIATANQGSEATYESGFVIDKFPISRPNLTFSTLTVSNMSPEDSSIYLCSVQGEANYGYTFGSGTRLTVV.